This section outlines one T cell receptor beta chain sequence together with its context. This specimen comes from a study of blood T cell repertoires in COVID-19. Study-wide background: PBMCs, B-cell-depleted T cells, or T cells provided the cDNA or gDNA that made up the material.

The CDR3 consists of 18 residues. Trimming cost V 4 bases and J 2 bases, with 20 bases left between them. Germline values: CDR1 SGHVS, CDR2 FQNEAQ. Original handling: The authors estimated nucleated cell counts from reference gene primer amplification. Some clones are missing from TCRdb's copy, which holds only in-frame ones; the method was immunoSEQ multiplex PCR. That table furnishes V, J and clone size, whereas the DNA furnished D and trimming. The profile shows about 54,000 clones, about 85% of them singletons. Material: peripheral blood. This clonotype was obtained from a man in his fifties or sixties with acute or convalescent COVID-19. The V gene is TRBV7-8, the J gene TRBJ2-2, with D possibly being TRBD1 (5 bases). Written as DNA, the CDR3 is TGTGCCAGCAGCTCAGCTAATTTCGAGGACATTAACACCGGGGAGCTGTTTTTT. This sequence encodes CASSSANFEDINTGELFF.